A selection of T cell receptor beta chains follows, all from one sample in a study of T cell responses to AZD1222 COVID-19 vaccine. Sequencing used immunoSEQ multiplex PCR; TCRdb keeps in-frame clones, though not all of them. The table includes tens of thousands of clones, roughly nine tenths detected once. Sequenced material: peripheral blood, taken 28 days after the second AZD1222 dose. The receptor source for this set is an adult who received the AZD1222 COVID-19 vaccine. The CDR3 runs from the conserved cysteine through the conserved F or W. A D gene is named only where the DNA matches it firmly. Some rows mark clone size as missing; the rest say once, few, many or name a class of expanded clone.

.,TRBV30,TRBJ2-1,.,CAWSALGAANNEQFF,TGTGCCTGGAGCGCCTTGGGGGCGGCTAACAATGAGCAGTTCTTC
.,TRBV28,TRBJ1-3,.,CASRGGISNTIYF,TGTGCCAGCAGAGGGGGGATTAGTAACACCATATATTTT
.,TRBV18,TRBJ1-5,.,CASSRGSDQPQHF,TGTGCCAGCTCACGGGGTTCTGATCAGCCCCAGCATTTT
.,TRBV16,TRBJ2-7,.,CASSQGRGALAEQYF,TGTGCCAGCAGCCAAGGACGCGGGGCCCTTGCCGAGCAGTACTTC
TRBD1,TRBV6-5,TRBJ1-1,few,CATRSGGGTEAFF,TGTGCCACTCGCTCAGGGGGAGGCACTGAAGCTTTCTTT
.,TRBV6-6,TRBJ1-1,.,CASSYSRNSGEAFF,TGTGCCAGCAGTTACTCGAGGAACTCAGGTGAAGCTTTCTTT
.,TRBV5-4,TRBJ1-1,.,CASSLAPTSTTEAFF,TGTGCCAGCAGCTTGGCCCCAACGTCGACCACTGAAGCTTTCTTT
.,TRBV28,TRBJ1-1,.,CASTKEITEAFF,TGTGCCAGCACTAAGGAGATCACTGAAGCTTTCTTT
TRBD2,TRBV7-6,TRBJ2-7,.,CASSFSGGYEQYF,TGTGCCAGCAGCTTTTCCGGGGGGTACGAGCAGTACTTC
TRBD1,TRBV10-3,TRBJ2-7,.,CAITQGQGSYEQYF,TGTGCCATCACACAAGGACAGGGATCCTACGAGCAGTACTTC
TRBD2,TRBV2,TRBJ2-7,few,CASSGLAHYEQYF,TGTGCCAGCAGCGGACTAGCGCACTACGAGCAGTACTTC
.,TRBV18,TRBJ1-3,.,CASSDRGTLGNTIYF,TGTGCCAGCTCCGACCGAGGGACCTTGGGAAACACCATATATTTT
TRBD2,TRBV6-5,TRBJ2-7,.,CASLWREGSEQYF,TGTGCCAGCCTCTGGCGGGAGGGTAGCGAGCAGTACTTC
.,TRBV3-1/TRBV3-2,TRBJ1-1,.,CASSQGRGLAFF,TGTGCCAGCAGCCAAGGCAGGGGCCTCGCTTTCTTT
TRBD2,TRBV28,TRBJ2-3,.,CASRGAGGNTDTQYF,TGTGCCAGCAGGGGGGCGGGAGGGAACACAGATACGCAGTATTTT
.,TRBV19,TRBJ1-4,.,CASSLIPGTGYNEKLFF,TGTGCCAGTAGTTTAATCCCTGGGACGGGATATAATGAAAAACTGTTTTTT
.,TRBV6-5,TRBJ1-1,.,CASRGGPPTEAFF,TGTGCCAGCAGGGGAGGGCCTCCCACTGAAGCTTTCTTT
TRBD2,TRBV19,TRBJ2-7,.,CASSKWALAGSYEQYF,TGTGCCAGTAGTAAATGGGCTCTAGCGGGATCTTACGAGCAGTACTTC
.,TRBV14,TRBJ1-1,.,CASSRGGSFF,TGTGCCAGCAGCCGAGGGGGGTCTTTCTTT
TRBD2,TRBV6-1,TRBJ2-5,.,CASSKGGLAGQETQYF,TGTGCCAGCAGTAAAGGGGGACTAGCGGGGCAAGAGACCCAGTACTTC
TRBD2,TRBV18,TRBJ2-1,few,CASSPTSGRPNEQFF,TGTGCCAGCTCACCGACTAGCGGGAGACCTAATGAGCAGTTCTTC
.,TRBV3-1/TRBV3-2,TRBJ1-5,.,CASSPGPNQPQHF,TGTGCCAGCAGCCCGGGACCGAATCAGCCCCAGCATTTT
.,TRBV5-5,TRBJ2-1,.,CASSLQGGSYNEQFF,TGTGCCAGCAGCCTACAGGGAGGCTCCTACAATGAGCAGTTCTTC
.,TRBV11-3,TRBJ2-2,.,CASSPRKGHTGELFF,TGTGCCAGCAGCCCCCGGAAGGGCCACACCGGGGAGCTGTTTTTT
.,TRBV5-1,TRBJ1-6,.,CASSLDDNSPLHF,TGCGCCAGCAGCTTGGATGATAATTCACCCCTCCACTTT
.,TRBV5-6,TRBJ2-5,.,CASSLIADRRETQYF,TGTGCCAGCAGCTTGATAGCGGACCGTCGAGAGACCCAGTACTTC
.,TRBV4-2,TRBJ2-2,.,CASSQDGGYGGELFF,TGTGCCAGCAGCCAAGATGGGGGTTATGGCGGGGAGCTGTTTTTT
TRBD2,TRBV4-1,TRBJ2-3,.,CASSRLAGGNTDTQYF,TGCGCCAGCAGCCGCCTGGCGGGGGGAAACACAGATACGCAGTATTTT
TRBD1,TRBV2,TRBJ1-2,.,CASSAGQDGYTF,TGTGCCAGCAGTGCCGGACAGGACGGCTACACCTTC
.,TRBV19,TRBJ1-2,.,CASSIGQSKGYTF,TGTGCCAGTAGTATAGGGCAGAGTAAGGGCTACACCTTC
.,TRBV15,TRBJ1-6,.,CATSRDPSSYNSPLHF,TGTGCCACCAGCAGAGATCCGAGCTCCTATAATTCACCCCTCCACTTT
.,TRBV7-9,TRBJ2-7,once,CASSATAEQYF,TGTGCCAGCAGCGCGACAGCCGAGCAGTACTTC
.,TRBV18,TRBJ1-2,.,CASSPPLVDYGYTF,TGTGCCAGCTCACCCCCCTTGGTAGATTATGGCTACACCTTC
TRBD1,TRBV25-1,TRBJ2-3,.,CASSIGTGDGLGTDTQYF,TGTGCCAGCAGTATCGGGACAGGGGATGGGTTAGGCACAGATACGCAGTATTTT
TRBD2,TRBV11-3,TRBJ2-7,.,CASSFTGLAGLYEQYF,TGTGCCAGCAGCTTCACGGGACTAGCGGGATTATACGAGCAGTACTTC
.,TRBV19,TRBJ2-2,.,CASSKVDLNTGELFF,TGTGCCAGTAGTAAGGTGGACCTGAACACCGGGGAGCTGTTTTTT
.,TRBV19,TRBJ2-5,.,CASSAQKRETQYF,TGTGCCAGTAGTGCCCAGAAGCGAGAGACCCAGTACTTC
TRBD2,TRBV6-4,TRBJ2-2,.,CASSPRREGTGELFF,TGTGCCAGCAGTCCACGTAGGGAGGGCACCGGGGAGCTGTTTTTT
.,TRBV12-3/TRBV12-4,TRBJ1-1,.,CASSLAGSSRAFF,TGTGCCAGCAGTTTAGCGGGATCTTCTAGAGCTTTCTTT
.,TRBV14,TRBJ2-2,.,CASSQGSLTGELFF,TGTGCCAGCAGCCAGGGTTCCCTCACCGGGGAGCTGTTTTTT
TRBD1,TRBV5-1,TRBJ1-6,.,CASAPDRENSPLHF,TGCGCCAGCGCCCCCGACAGGGAAAATTCACCCCTCCACTTT
.,TRBV19,TRBJ2-7,.,CASTGGHEQYF,TGTGCCAGTACCGGGGGCCACGAGCAGTACTTC
TRBD1,TRBV5-1,TRBJ2-1,.,CASSPTGNSYNEQFF,TGCGCCAGCAGCCCGACAGGGAACTCCTACAATGAGCAGTTCTTC
.,TRBV15,TRBJ2-1,once,CATSQRGASSYNEQFF,TGTGCCACCTCTCAAAGGGGCGCCAGCTCCTACAATGAGCAGTTCTTC
.,TRBV12-3/TRBV12-4,TRBJ1-4,once,CASSLNEKLFF,TGTGCCAGCAGCCTGAATGAAAAACTGTTTTTT
.,TRBV7-9,TRBJ1-2,.,CASSLGGDGYTF,TGTGCCAGCAGCTTAGGAGGGGATGGCTACACCTTC
TRBD1,TRBV7-2,TRBJ1-4,.,CASRDRGVPNEKLFF,TGTGCCAGCCGGGACAGGGGGGTCCCGAATGAAAAACTGTTTTTT
.,TRBV7-3,TRBJ1-1,.,CASSLTQGTEAFF,TGTGCCAGCAGCTTAACTCAGGGAACTGAAGCTTTCTTT
TRBD2,TRBV4-1,TRBJ2-1,.,CASSPLGVGRGRNNEQFF,TGCGCCAGCAGCCCCCTCGGGGTCGGGAGGGGTAGGAACAATGAGCAGTTCTTC